This passage covers 31 T cell receptor beta chains from one sample sequenced in a study of blood T cell repertoires in COVID-19. The table came from immunoSEQ multiplex PCR; TCRdb's copy has only in-frame clones and leaves some out. The repertoire holds hundreds of thousands of clones, with 80% to 90% as singletons. Input material: PBMCs or T cells enriched from blood (not recorded which). The receptors derive from a man younger than 45 who had recovered from COVID-19.

The genes are TRBV3-1 (or the pseudogene TRBV3-2) and TRBJ1-1; a possible D gene is TRBD1 (6 bases). The CDR3 is 14 amino acids. Between the trimmed V and J ends, which lost 5 bases and 1 base, there was a span of 11 bases. Germline CDR1 LGHDT, CDR2 YNNKEL (reference sequence). DNA of the CDR3: TGTGCCAGCAGCAACCTACAGGGGAACACTGAAGCTTTCTTT. Translation gives CASSNLQGNTEAFF.

The chain links TRBV29-1 to TRBJ2-3; 10 positions match TRBD2. Germline assignment: CDR1 SQVTM and CDR2 ANQGSEA. The CDR3 is made up of 15 amino acids. V was clipped by 5 bases and J by 2 bases; unmatched bases: 7. This CDR3 reads CSVIGLAEPTDTQYF. In DNA form, the CDR3 reads TGCAGCGTTATAGGACTAGCGGAACCCACAGATACGCAGTATTTT.

The chain has TRBV28 and TRBJ1-2, with D perhaps TRBD1 (6 bases). V was clipped by 6 bases and J by 8 bases, with 16 bases between them. CDR1 and CDR2 (germline): MDHEN, SYDVKM. CDR3 size: 13 residues. Here the CDR3 reads CASRLTGTGGYTF. CDR3 coding DNA: TGTGCCAGCAGACTTACAGGGACCGGAGGCTACACCTTC.

The chain combines TRBV30 with TRBJ1-1; TRBD1 might be the D (6 bases). The germline V gene has CDR1 GTSNPN and CDR2 SVGIG (reference sequence). V lost 2 bases to trimming and J lost 5 bases, with 15 bases between them. The CDR3 is made up of 14 amino acids. Here the CDR3 reads CAWSSGGAGTEAFF. The CDR3 nucleotides are TGTGCCTGGAGTTCGGGGGGCGCGGGAACTGAAGCTTTCTTT. The complete variable domain, with remaining parts taken from reference TRBV30 and TRBJ1-1, reads SQTIHQWPATLVQPVGSPLSLECTVEGTSNPNLYWYRQAAGRGLQLLFYSVGIGQISSEVPQNLSASRPQDRQFILSSKKLLLSDSGFYLCAWSSGGAGTEAFFGQGTRLTVV.

This clone was detected once. V gene TRBV7-9 combines with J gene TRBJ1-5; D ambiguous. The CDR3 contains 14 residues. CDR1 is SEHNR, CDR2 FQNEAQ, per germline (reference sequence). Trimming pared 5 bases from V and 3 bases from J, leaving 11 bases between. DNA for the CDR3: TGTGCCAGCAGCCTCGTAGACAACAATCAGCCCCAGCATTTT. Translation: CASSLVDNNQPQHF.

The chain is built from TRBV4-1 and TRBJ2-1; possibly TRBD1 for D (6 bases). The CDR3 sequence is 16 residues long. Germline V gene lookup returns CDR1 MGHRA and CDR2 YSYEKL. V gave up 1 base and J gave up 6 bases, with 16 bases separating them. The CDR3 here is CASSQASRGVRNEQFF. CDR3 in DNA: TGCGCCAGCAGCCAAGCGTCCAGGGGAGTCCGCAATGAGCAGTTCTTC.

The V and J genes are TRBV5-1 and TRBJ2-7, with a weak D call TRBD1 (6 bases). Trimming shortened V by 2 bases and J by 2 bases, and 11 bases separated the two germline ends. Germline CDR1 SGHRS, CDR2 YFSETQ. This CDR3 region has 14 residues. The CDR3 sequence: CASSFAGDPYEQYF. The CDR3 DNA reads as TGCGCCAGCAGCTTCGCAGGGGACCCCTACGAGCAGTACTTC.

The V and J genes are TRBV2 and TRBJ1-5; unclear D gene. V gave up 7 bases and J gave up 7 bases, with 17 bases separating them. Germline V CDR1 and CDR2: SNHLY, FYNNEI. The CDR3 has 14 amino acids. The CDR3 spells CASNTGLARQPQHF. Written as DNA, the CDR3 is TGTGCCAGCAACACGGGGTTAGCAAGACAGCCCCAGCATTTT.

The chain has TRBV4-1 and TRBJ2-1, with 9 bases aligning to TRBD2. With V trimmed by 6 bases and J by 7 bases, 16 bases remained unmatched. CDR1 MGHRA and CDR2 YSYEKL come from the germline V gene. The CDR3 covers 17 residues. CDR3 protein: CASSYTTYSGSLNEQFF. CDR3 sequence (DNA): TGCGCCAGCAGTTACACGACCTATAGCGGGAGTTTAAATGAGCAGTTCTTC.

This chain links TRBV5-1 with TRBJ2-2; 12 nucleotides align to TRBD2. Germline assignment: CDR1 SGHRS and CDR2 YFSETQ. Losses at the gene ends were 2 bases for V and 5 bases for J; bases not matched to a gene: 7. This CDR3 has 17 amino acids. CDR3 sequence reads: CASSFERLAGETGELFF. The CDR3 nucleotides are TGCGCCAGCAGCTTCGAGAGACTAGCGGGAGAAACCGGGGAGCTGTTTTTT.

The chain is built from TRBV25-1 and TRBJ2-3, with D perhaps TRBD1 (6 bases). Germline CDR1 reads MGHDK; CDR2 reads SYGVNS. The CDR3 sequence is 13 residues long. CDR3 sequence reads: CTQDSPSTDTQYF. CDR3 in DNA: TGTACTCAGGACAGCCCTAGCACAGATACGCAGTATTTT.

The chain joins TRBV28 to TRBJ2-7; maybe TRBD2 (6 bases). The V end was cut by 6 bases, the J end by 6 bases, with 15 bases between. The CDR3 has 13 residues. CDR1 and CDR2 (germline): MDHEN, SYDVKM. The CDR3 region is CASRSFQGGEQYF. CDR3 DNA sequence: TGTGCCAGCAGGTCCTTCCAGGGAGGCGAGCAGTACTTC.

The rearrangement links TRBV28 to TRBJ2-3; 9 bases align to TRBD2. The CDR3 spans 15 residues. Looked up from germline, CDR1 is MDHEN and CDR2 is SYDVKM. V shed 6 bases and J 2 bases; nucleotides not matched to a gene: 6. CDR3 protein: CASRETSGYTDTQYF. In DNA, the CDR3 is TGTGCCAGCAGGGAGACTAGCGGTTACACAGATACGCAGTATTTT.

CDR3 DNA: TGTGCCAGCAGCTTTCCCGGGACTAGCGGGAAGGGGGAGCTGTTTTTT. Protein sequence: CASSFPGTSGKGELFF. The rearrangement links TRBV7-9 to TRBJ2-2; 13 nucleotides align to TRBD2. The CDR3 is 16 residues long. V lost 3 bases and J lost 8; bases outside the gene matches: 6. The germline V gene encodes CDR1 SEHNR and CDR2 FQNEAQ (reference sequence).

This chain connects TRBV11-2 to TRBJ1-4; 9 bases are a match to TRBD1. This CDR3 has 16 residues. Germline V gene data show CDR1 as SGHAT and CDR2 as FQNNGV. J was trimmed by 7 bases and V by 6 bases; bases with no gene match: 12. CDR3 bases: TGTGCCAGCAGTTTAACCCTGGGACAGGGAATTGAAAAACTGTTTTTT. Residues: CASSLTLGQGIEKLFF. Variable domain in full (rest from reference TRBV11-2 and TRBJ1-4): EAGVAQSPRYKIIEKRQSVAFWCNPISGHATLYWYQQILGQGPKLLIQFQNNGVVDDSQLPKDRFSAERLKGVDSTLKIQPAKLEDSAVYLCASSLTLGQGIEKLFFGSGTQLSVL.

This chain joins TRBV5-6 and TRBJ1-1, with TRBD1 matching over 7 bases. The CDR3 contains 14 residues. Trimming took 4 bases from V and 2 from J; bases not matched to a gene: 5. Germline values: CDR1 SGHDT, CDR2 YYEEEE. The CDR3 DNA reads as TGTGCCAGCAGCGTGGGACAGCCTAACACTGAAGCTTTCTTT. Encoded protein: CASSVGQPNTEAFF.

The chain has TRBV5-1 and TRBJ1-5; 9 bases line up with TRBD1. CDR3 length: 16 amino acids. Losses at the gene ends were 0 bases for V and 3 bases for J; bases not matched to a gene: 4. Germline CDR1 reads SGHRS; CDR2 reads YFSETQ. The chain's CDR3 is CASSLGGTGSNQPQHF. The CDR3 region has the DNA TGCGCCAGCAGCTTGGGAGGGACAGGGTCCAATCAGCCCCAGCATTTT.

J is TRBJ1-5 and V is TRBV7-2; 7 bases fit TRBD1. V was pared by 1 base and J by 3 bases, with 6 bases of the junction left unmatched. Germline CDR1 SGHTA, CDR2 FQGNSA. This CDR3 has 16 amino acids. The CDR3 here is CASSLGWDSNNQPQHF. Here the CDR3 DNA reads TGTGCCAGCAGCTTAGGTTGGGACAGTAACAATCAGCCCCAGCATTTT.

This chain connects TRBV11-3 to TRBJ2-6; tentative D call: TRBD1 (5 bases). In germline, CDR1 is SGHNT, CDR2 YENEEA. Deletions cut 1 base from V and 2 bases from J, with 6 bases between. This CDR3 comprises 15 residues. The CDR3 DNA reads as TGTGCCAGCAGCTTAGGGGGCGCTGGGGCCAACGTCCTGACTTTC. It encodes CASSLGGAGANVLTF. Full variable domain (rest looked up from reference TRBV11-3 and TRBJ2-6): EAGVVQSPRYKIIEKKQPVAFWCNPISGHNTLYWYLQNLGQGPELLIRYENEEAVDDSQLPKDRFSAERLKGVDSTLKIQPAELGDSAVYLCASSLGGAGANVLTFGAGSRLTVL.

This sequence joins TRBV7-9 and TRBJ2-1; D might be TRBD1 (5 bases). Germline V gene lookup returns CDR1 SEHNR and CDR2 FQNEAQ (reference sequence). This CDR3 region has 14 residues. The V and J ends lost 2 bases and 8 bases respectively, with 13 bases between them. CDR3 sequence: CASSLRQGWYEQFF. For the CDR3, the DNA is TGTGCCAGCAGCTTAAGGCAGGGCTGGTATGAGCAGTTCTTC.

This rearrangement joins TRBV27 to TRBJ2-5; the match to TRBD1 covers 7 bases. There are 14 residues in the CDR3. V was pared by 9 bases and J by 2 bases, with 9 bases of the junction left unmatched. Germline CDR1 and CDR2: MNHEY and SMNVEV (reference sequence). CDR3 sequence: CARGFRTGQETQYF. CDR3 sequence (DNA): TGTGCCAGGGGATTCCGGACAGGACAAGAGACCCAGTACTTC.

J is TRBJ1-5 and V is TRBV28; perhaps TRBD1 as D (6 bases). The CDR3 totals 16 residues. The V and J ends lost 2 bases and 5 bases respectively, with 16 bases between them. Germline V gene data show CDR1 as MDHEN and CDR2 as SYDVKM. The CDR3 coding sequence is TGTGCCAGCAGTTTAAGGGGGGGGAAGAGGTATCAGCCCCAGCATTTT. Translating gives CASSLRGGKRYQPQHF. Using reference TRBV28 and TRBJ1-5 for the parts outside the CDR3, the full variable domain is DVKVTQSSRYLVKRTGEKVFLECVQDMDHENMFWYRQDPGLGLRLIYFSYDVKMKEKGDIPEGYSVSREKKERFSLILESASTNQTSMYLCASSLRGGKRYQPQHFGDGTRLSIL.

This clone was found a few times. CDR3 DNA: TGTGCCAGCAGCTTATCTGGTAGCGGGGCCTCCTCCTACGAGCAGTACTTC. Translation: CASSLSGSGASSYEQYF. V is TRBV7-9 and J is TRBJ2-7; TRBD2 aligns across 8 bases. Germline CDR1 reads SEHNR; CDR2 reads FQNEAQ (reference sequence). With V trimmed by 2 bases and J by 0 bases, 9 bases remained unmatched. The CDR3 loop spans 17 amino acids.

This chain uses TRBV5-6 with TRBJ2-1; TRBD2 agrees at 13 bases. The germline gives CDR1 SGHDT, CDR2 YYEEEE. This CDR3 is 15 amino acids long. Trimming removed 5 bases from V and 12 bases from J; junction bases left unmatched: 11. CDR3 region: CASSFTGTSGIGQFF. CDR3 sequence (DNA): TGTGCCAGCAGTTTTACCGGGACTAGCGGGATAGGGCAGTTCTTC. The whole variable domain, remainder taken from reference TRBV5-6 and TRBJ2-1, is DAGVTQSPTHLIKTRGQQVTLRCSPKSGHDTVSWYQQALGQGPQFIFQYYEEEERQRGNFPDRFSGHQFPNYSSELNVNALLLGDSALYLCASSFTGTSGIGQFFGPGTRLTVL.

V and J are TRBV9 and TRBJ1-1; D is unresolved. The CDR3 has 14 residues. Germline-derived CDR1 and CDR2 are SGDLS and YYNGEE. Trimming removed 6 bases at V and 2 bases at J, with 14 bases between. The CDR3 sequence is CASTATQSNTEAFF. In DNA form, the CDR3 reads TGTGCCAGCACCGCAACTCAATCTAACACTGAAGCTTTCTTT.

V is TRBV24-1 and J is TRBJ2-1, with TRBD2 matching over 10 bases. From germline, CDR1 is KGHDR and CDR2 SFDVKD. The CDR3 runs to 18 residues. Trimming at V came to 4 bases and at J to 4 bases, leaving 12 bases not matched to a gene. The CDR3 reads CATSEASGRRVAYNEQFF. Here the CDR3 DNA reads TGTGCCACCAGTGAGGCTAGCGGGAGACGGGTAGCATACAATGAGCAGTTCTTC.

The chain is built from TRBV12-3 or TRBV12-4 and TRBJ1-6; D not certain. The CDR3 extends over 13 amino acids. Trimming removed 6 bases from V and 9 bases from J, with 12 bases in between. CDR3: CASSRGSGSPLHF. The CDR3 nucleotides read TGTGCCAGCAGCCGCGGATCGGGTTCACCCCTCCACTTT.

The V and J genes are TRBV29-1 and TRBJ1-4, with a tentative D call TRBD1 (5 bases). The CDR3 is made up of 15 amino acids. The V end was cut by 4 bases, the J end by 3 bases, with 15 bases between. Germline CDR1 SQVTM, CDR2 ANQGSEA. The CDR3 reads CSVVWVAGSNEKLFF. The DNA for the CDR3 is TGCAGCGTTGTTTGGGTGGCAGGGTCTAATGAAAAACTGTTTTTT.

This chain connects TRBV7-2 to TRBJ2-1, with D unclear. V lost 1 base, J lost 0 bases, and 7 bases lay in between. This CDR3 is 15 amino acids long. CDR1 is SGHTA and CDR2 is FQGNSA in the germline V gene. Here the CDR3 DNA reads TGTGCCAGCAGCTTAGACAGTAGCTCCTACAATGAGCAGTTCTTC. This codes for CASSLDSSSYNEQFF.

The chain recombines TRBV28 with TRBJ1-2; D is ambiguous. CDR1 is MDHEN, CDR2 SYDVKM, per germline. There are 12 residues in the CDR3. Trimming left V 8 bases short and J 4 bases short, with 11 bases between. The CDR3 protein is CASGLQVYGYTF. In nucleotides, the CDR3 is TGTGCCAGCGGACTGCAAGTCTATGGCTACACCTTC.

The genes are TRBV3-1 (or the pseudogene TRBV3-2) and TRBJ2-7; D possibly corresponds to TRBD2 (5 bases). Trimming cost V 1 base and J 4 bases, with 14 bases left between them. Germline V gene lookup returns CDR1 LGHDT and CDR2 YNNKEL (reference sequence). The CDR3 totals 15 residues. This chain's CDR3 is CASSQAAGTSYEQYF. As DNA, the CDR3 is TGTGCCAGCAGCCAAGCGGCGGGTACCTCTTACGAGCAGTACTTC.